Listed below are T cell receptor beta chains from one sample, sequenced in a study of blood T cell repertoires in COVID-19. Generated by immunoSEQ multiplex PCR, the TCRdb table keeps only in-frame clones and is missing some. This table holds 200,000 to 300,000 clones, around 89% found once. The sequencing input was PBMCs or T cells enriched from blood (not recorded which). These receptors came from a woman under 40 who had recovered from COVID-19. The CDR3 runs from the conserved cysteine through the conserved F or W. Each record gives: J gene, D gene, clone size, V gene, CDR3 DNA, CDR3 protein. The D gene is left open where the match is weak. Part of the rows lack a size; the others show once, few, many or a class for expanded clones.

j_gene: TRBJ1-2
d_gene: TRBD1
abundance: few
v_gene: TRBV7-9
CDR3nt: TGTGCCAGCAGTTCCGGACAGGGAGGGCGCCACTATGGCTACACCTTC
CDR3aa: CASSSGQGGRHYGYTF

j_gene: TRBJ1-2
d_gene: .
abundance: .
v_gene: TRBV19
CDR3nt: TGTGCCAGTACTCGACAGAAGAGCCTCGACTATGGCTACACCTTC
CDR3aa: CASTRQKSLDYGYTF

j_gene: TRBJ2-3
d_gene: TRBD1
abundance: .
v_gene: TRBV7-2
CDR3nt: TGTGCCAGCAGTCGACAGGGCCCCACAGATACGCAGTATTTT
CDR3aa: CASSRQGPTDTQYF

j_gene: TRBJ2-1
d_gene: .
abundance: .
v_gene: TRBV7-9
CDR3nt: TGTGCCAGCAGCTTCCCAGGATACAATGAGCAGTTCTTC
CDR3aa: CASSFPGYNEQFF

j_gene: TRBJ1-4
d_gene: .
abundance: .
v_gene: TRBV28
CDR3nt: TGTGCCAGCAGTCCACAGCAGCCGAGAGGGAAACTGTTTTTT
CDR3aa: CASSPQQPRGKLFF

j_gene: TRBJ2-7
d_gene: TRBD2
abundance: .
v_gene: TRBV18
CDR3nt: TGTGCCAGCTCACCACCCGGGCGGGGGGGCTACGAGCAGTACTTC
CDR3aa: CASSPPGRGGYEQYF

j_gene: TRBJ1-1
d_gene: .
abundance: .
v_gene: TRBV11-2
CDR3nt: TGTGCCAGCAGTGGGAGGGCGGCCACTGAAGCTTTCTTT
CDR3aa: CASSGRAATEAFF

j_gene: TRBJ1-1
d_gene: .
abundance: once
v_gene: TRBV7-2
CDR3nt: TGTGCCAGCAGCTATTCGGTGAACACTGAAGCTTTCTTT
CDR3aa: CASSYSVNTEAFF

j_gene: TRBJ2-1
d_gene: .
abundance: .
v_gene: TRBV3-1/TRBV3-2
CDR3nt: TGTGCCAGCAGCCACAGCTACAATGAGCAGTTCTTC
CDR3aa: CASSHSYNEQFF

j_gene: TRBJ1-3
d_gene: .
abundance: .
v_gene: TRBV13
CDR3nt: TGTGCCAGCAGCCCGACCCTCGGACAGGGAAACACCATATATTTT
CDR3aa: CASSPTLGQGNTIYF

j_gene: TRBJ2-1
d_gene: .
abundance: .
v_gene: TRBV2
CDR3nt: TGTGCCAGCAAGTCAGACAGCCCCCTGGGGGGGTTCTTC
CDR3aa: CASKSDSPLGGFF

j_gene: TRBJ1-5
d_gene: .
abundance: .
v_gene: TRBV19
CDR3nt: TGTGCCAGTAGTGTCGGACAGAACCCCAGAGGTCAGCCCCAGCATTTT
CDR3aa: CASSVGQNPRGQPQHF

j_gene: TRBJ1-5
d_gene: .
abundance: .
v_gene: TRBV19
CDR3nt: TGTGCCAGTAGTATAGATCCCAGGGAGGGCAATCAGCCCCAGCATTTT
CDR3aa: CASSIDPREGNQPQHF

j_gene: TRBJ1-2
d_gene: .
abundance: .
v_gene: TRBV6-2/TRBV6-3
CDR3nt: TGTGCCAGCAGCCTGGACAGTAACTATGGCTACACCTTC
CDR3aa: CASSLDSNYGYTF

j_gene: TRBJ1-2
d_gene: .
abundance: .
v_gene: TRBV29-1
CDR3nt: TGCAGCGTAAGTGAGGGCTACACCTTC
CDR3aa: CSVSEGYTF

j_gene: TRBJ1-3
d_gene: .
abundance: .
v_gene: TRBV6-1
CDR3nt: TGTGCCAGCAGTGAATCCGGGTATGGAAACACCATATATTTT
CDR3aa: CASSESGYGNTIYF

j_gene: TRBJ1-1
d_gene: .
abundance: .
v_gene: TRBV6-5
CDR3nt: TGTGCCAGCAGTTATAACCAGGTCTCCGTGGGCACTGAAGCTTTCTTT
CDR3aa: CASSYNQVSVGTEAFF

j_gene: TRBJ1-1
d_gene: .
abundance: .
v_gene: TRBV29-1
CDR3nt: TGCAGCGTTGAACCGCAGGGCTGGACTGAAGCTTTCTTT
CDR3aa: CSVEPQGWTEAFF

j_gene: TRBJ2-5
d_gene: .
abundance: .
v_gene: TRBV6-4
CDR3nt: TGTGCCAGCAGTAGAGAGGGGGGGGAGACCCAGTACTTC
CDR3aa: CASSREGGETQYF

j_gene: TRBJ2-2
d_gene: .
abundance: .
v_gene: TRBV11-2
CDR3nt: TGTGCCAGCTCAGGGATCGGGGAGCTGTTTTTT
CDR3aa: CASSGIGELFF

j_gene: TRBJ2-1
d_gene: TRBD2
abundance: .
v_gene: TRBV5-4
CDR3nt: TGTGCCAGCAGCCCAAGGGGGACTAGCGCCTACAATGAGCAGTTCTTC
CDR3aa: CASSPRGTSAYNEQFF

j_gene: TRBJ1-4
d_gene: .
abundance: .
v_gene: TRBV5-1
CDR3nt: TGCGCCAGCAGCTGGAGAGGGAGCGGGGAAAAACTGTTTTTT
CDR3aa: CASSWRGSGEKLFF

j_gene: TRBJ2-2
d_gene: .
abundance: once
v_gene: TRBV6-5
CDR3nt: TGTGCCAGCAGTTACGGTACAGGGTATCCCGGGGAGCTGTTTTTT
CDR3aa: CASSYGTGYPGELFF

j_gene: TRBJ1-6
d_gene: TRBD1
abundance: .
v_gene: TRBV28
CDR3nt: TGTGCCAGCAGGTTGTGGCCGCCGACAGGGGGTTCACCCCTCCACTTT
CDR3aa: CASRLWPPTGGSPLHF

j_gene: TRBJ2-7
d_gene: TRBD1
abundance: .
v_gene: TRBV13
CDR3nt: TGTGCCAGCAGCTCGGACAGGGTTTACTACGAGCAGTACTTC
CDR3aa: CASSSDRVYYEQYF

j_gene: TRBJ2-7
d_gene: TRBD1
abundance: .
v_gene: TRBV5-4
CDR3nt: TGTGCCAGCAGCTTGGCGGGACAGAACTACGAGCAGTACTTC
CDR3aa: CASSLAGQNYEQYF

j_gene: TRBJ2-5
d_gene: .
abundance: .
v_gene: TRBV19
CDR3nt: TGTGCCAGTAGTGTTTCAGGGTCGGAGTCGGCCCAGTACTTC
CDR3aa: CASSVSGSESAQYF

j_gene: TRBJ2-2
d_gene: TRBD2
abundance: .
v_gene: TRBV11-2
CDR3nt: TGTGCCAGCAGAGCTAGCGGGAGTAATACCGGGGAGCTGTTTTTT
CDR3aa: CASRASGSNTGELFF

j_gene: TRBJ1-2
d_gene: TRBD1
abundance: .
v_gene: TRBV7-2
CDR3nt: TGTGCCAGCAGCTTAGGAGAGGGGGCTGGTGGCTACACCTTC
CDR3aa: CASSLGEGAGGYTF

j_gene: TRBJ1-1
d_gene: .
abundance: .
v_gene: TRBV7-2
CDR3nt: TGTGCCAGCAGCCCCGCGCAGAACACTGAAGCTTTCTTT
CDR3aa: CASSPAQNTEAFF

j_gene: TRBJ1-1
d_gene: TRBD1
abundance: .
v_gene: TRBV30
CDR3nt: TGTGCCTTCGGCAGGGGGACACTGAACACTGAAGCTTTCTTT
CDR3aa: CAFGRGTLNTEAFF

j_gene: TRBJ2-7
d_gene: .
abundance: .
v_gene: TRBV5-4
CDR3nt: TGTGCCAGCAGCTTCGGGCAGGGCCCCTACGAGCAGTACTTC
CDR3aa: CASSFGQGPYEQYF

j_gene: TRBJ1-2
d_gene: .
abundance: .
v_gene: TRBV11-2
CDR3nt: TGTGCCAGCAGCTTAGGGGGGACTGCTACGCGCTATGGCTACACCTTC
CDR3aa: CASSLGGTATRYGYTF

j_gene: TRBJ1-2
d_gene: TRBD1
abundance: once
v_gene: TRBV19
CDR3nt: TGTGCCAGTAGTCCCAGGACAGGGGTGTTAGGCTATGGCTACACCTTC
CDR3aa: CASSPRTGVLGYGYTF

j_gene: TRBJ2-4
d_gene: .
abundance: .
v_gene: TRBV20-1
CDR3nt: TGCAGTGCTAGTTCGGGATGGCAAGCCAAAAACATTCAGTACTTC
CDR3aa: CSASSGWQAKNIQYF

j_gene: TRBJ1-2
d_gene: .
abundance: .
v_gene: TRBV7-3
CDR3nt: TGTGCCAGCAGCTCCGAAGGGGCGGCTTGGGAAGGCTACACCTTC
CDR3aa: CASSSEGAAWEGYTF

j_gene: TRBJ2-1
d_gene: TRBD1
abundance: few
v_gene: TRBV5-5
CDR3nt: TGTGCCAGCAGCTTGGAACAGGGGACCTACAATGAGCAGTTCTTC
CDR3aa: CASSLEQGTYNEQFF

j_gene: TRBJ1-1
d_gene: .
abundance: .
v_gene: TRBV18
CDR3nt: TGTGCCAGCTCACCGAGATGGACTGAAGCTTTCTTT
CDR3aa: CASSPRWTEAFF

j_gene: TRBJ2-1
d_gene: .
abundance: .
v_gene: TRBV9
CDR3nt: TGTGCCAGCAGCGTAGATAGCGGATCCTACAATGAGCAGTTCTTC
CDR3aa: CASSVDSGSYNEQFF

j_gene: TRBJ1-1
d_gene: .
abundance: once
v_gene: TRBV29-1
CDR3nt: TGCAGCGTTGCTCGGAACACTGAAGCTTTCTTT
CDR3aa: CSVARNTEAFF